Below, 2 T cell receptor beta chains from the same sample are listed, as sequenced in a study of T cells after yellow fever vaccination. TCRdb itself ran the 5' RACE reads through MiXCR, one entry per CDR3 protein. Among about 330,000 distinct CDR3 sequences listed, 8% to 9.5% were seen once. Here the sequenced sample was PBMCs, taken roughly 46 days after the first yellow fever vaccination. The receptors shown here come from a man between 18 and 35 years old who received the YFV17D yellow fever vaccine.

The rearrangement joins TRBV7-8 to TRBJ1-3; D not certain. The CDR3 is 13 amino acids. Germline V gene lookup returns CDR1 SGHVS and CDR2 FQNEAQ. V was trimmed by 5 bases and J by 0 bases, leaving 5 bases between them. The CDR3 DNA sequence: TGTGCCAGCAGCGTTCTCTCTGGAAACACCATATATTTT. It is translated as CASSVLSGNTIYF.

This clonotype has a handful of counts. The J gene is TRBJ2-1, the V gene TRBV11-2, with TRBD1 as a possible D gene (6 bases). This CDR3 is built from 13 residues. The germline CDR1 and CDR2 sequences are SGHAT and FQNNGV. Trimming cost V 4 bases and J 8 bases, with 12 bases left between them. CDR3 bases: TGTGCCAGCAGCTACAGGGTGTCGGATGAGCAGTTCTTC. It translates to CASSYRVSDEQFF.